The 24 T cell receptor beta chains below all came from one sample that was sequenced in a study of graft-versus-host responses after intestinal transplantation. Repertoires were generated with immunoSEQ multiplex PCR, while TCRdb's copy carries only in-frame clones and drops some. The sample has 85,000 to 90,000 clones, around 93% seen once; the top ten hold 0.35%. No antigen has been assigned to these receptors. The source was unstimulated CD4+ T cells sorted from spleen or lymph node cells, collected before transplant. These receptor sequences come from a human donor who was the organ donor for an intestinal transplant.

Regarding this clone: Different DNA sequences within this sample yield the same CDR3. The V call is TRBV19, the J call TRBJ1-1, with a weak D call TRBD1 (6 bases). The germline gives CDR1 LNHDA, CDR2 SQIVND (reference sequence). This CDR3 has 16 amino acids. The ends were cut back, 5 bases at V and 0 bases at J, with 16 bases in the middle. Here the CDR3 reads CASSQYRDLVNTEAFF. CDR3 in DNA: TGTGCCAGTAGTCAATACAGGGATTTGGTGAACACTGAAGCTTTCTTT.

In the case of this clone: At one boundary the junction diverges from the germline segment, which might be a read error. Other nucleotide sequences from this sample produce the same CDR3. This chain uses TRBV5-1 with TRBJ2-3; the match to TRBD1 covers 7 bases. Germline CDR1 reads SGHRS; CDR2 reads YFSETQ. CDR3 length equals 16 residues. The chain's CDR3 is CASSPRQGSSTDTQYF. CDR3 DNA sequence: TGCGCCAGCAGCCCGCGACAGGGTAGCAGCACGGATACGCAGTATTTT.

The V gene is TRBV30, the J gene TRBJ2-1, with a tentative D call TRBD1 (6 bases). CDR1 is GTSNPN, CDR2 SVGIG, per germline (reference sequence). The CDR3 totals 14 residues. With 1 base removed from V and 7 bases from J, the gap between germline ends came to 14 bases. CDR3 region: CAWSGQAIPNEQFF. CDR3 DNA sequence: TGTGCCTGGAGTGGACAGGCGATACCGAATGAGCAGTTCTTC.

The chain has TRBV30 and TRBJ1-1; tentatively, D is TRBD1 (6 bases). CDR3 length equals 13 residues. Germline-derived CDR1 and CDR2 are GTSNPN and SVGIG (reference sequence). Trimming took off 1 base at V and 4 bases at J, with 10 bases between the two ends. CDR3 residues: CAWSATGFTEAFF. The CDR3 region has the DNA TGTGCCTGGAGTGCCACAGGGTTCACTGAAGCTTTCTTT.

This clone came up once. CDR3 nucleotides: TGTGCCAGCAGGCCGGGACAGGGCTATGCGAGCGACACCGGGGAGCTGTTTTTT. The encoded protein is CASRPGQGYASDTGELFF. The V call is TRBV2, the J call TRBJ2-2, with TRBD1 identical over 9 bases. The CDR3 runs to 18 residues. With V trimmed by 6 bases and J by 3 bases, 14 bases remained unmatched. The germline CDR1 and CDR2 sequences are SNHLY and FYNNEI.

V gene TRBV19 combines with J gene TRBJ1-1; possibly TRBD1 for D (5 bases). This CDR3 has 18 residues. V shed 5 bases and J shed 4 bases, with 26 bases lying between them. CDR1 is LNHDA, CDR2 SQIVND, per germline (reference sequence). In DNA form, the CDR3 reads TGTGCCAGTAGTGTTGTGAAGGGGTTTCTTTTTTGGAGCACTGAAGCTTTCTTT. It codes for CASSVVKGFLFWSTEAFF.

The CDR3 here is CASSQGGVGRYTF. DNA of the CDR3: TGTGCCAGCAGCCAAGGGGGGGTAGGTCGCTACACCTTC. The chain joins TRBV27 to TRBJ1-2, with D maybe TRBD1 (6 bases). The CDR3 length is 13 residues. Trimming cost V 6 bases and J 9 bases, with 17 bases left between them. Germline V gene sequence: CDR1 MNHEY, CDR2 SMNVEV (reference sequence).

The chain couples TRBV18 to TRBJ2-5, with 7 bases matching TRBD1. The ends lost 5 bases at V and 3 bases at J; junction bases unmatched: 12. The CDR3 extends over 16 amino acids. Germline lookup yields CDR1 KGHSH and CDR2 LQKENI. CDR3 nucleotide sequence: TGTGCCAGCTCAGAAGGGGCAGGGGGTCAGGAAGAGACCCAGTACTTC. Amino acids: CASSEGAGGQEETQYF.

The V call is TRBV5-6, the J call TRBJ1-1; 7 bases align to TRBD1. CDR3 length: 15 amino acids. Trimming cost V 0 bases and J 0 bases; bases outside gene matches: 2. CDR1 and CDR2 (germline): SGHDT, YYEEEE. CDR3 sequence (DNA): TGTGCCAGCAGCTTGGCGGACAGGATGAACACTGAAGCTTTCTTT. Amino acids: CASSLADRMNTEAFF.

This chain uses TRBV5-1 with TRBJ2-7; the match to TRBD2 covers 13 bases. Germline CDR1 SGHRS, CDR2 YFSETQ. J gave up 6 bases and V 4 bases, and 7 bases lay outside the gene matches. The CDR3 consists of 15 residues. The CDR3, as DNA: TGCGCCAGCAGCAAAGGACTAGCGGGAGTGGGCGAGCAGTACTTC. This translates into CASSKGLAGVGEQYF.

The CDR3 reads CARVANYGYTF. CDR3 nucleotides: TGTGCCAGAGTGGCCAACTATGGCTACACCTTC. The rearrangement links TRBV2 to TRBJ1-2; D not certain. Trimming cost V 9 bases and J 2 bases, with 7 bases left between them. Germline lookup yields CDR1 SNHLY and CDR2 FYNNEI. This CDR3 is 11 amino acids long.

CDR3 region: CASRSIGKLFF. The CDR3, as DNA: TGTGCCAGCAGATCAATCGGAAAACTGTTTTTT. The V call is TRBV6-5, the J call TRBJ1-4, with D unresolved. There are 11 residues in the CDR3. Germline assignment: CDR1 MNHEY and CDR2 SVGAGI. V was trimmed by 6 bases and J by 10 bases, leaving 9 bases between them.

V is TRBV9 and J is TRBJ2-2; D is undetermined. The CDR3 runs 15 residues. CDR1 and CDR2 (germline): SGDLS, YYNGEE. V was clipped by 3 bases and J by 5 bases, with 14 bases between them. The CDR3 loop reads CASSEPGLKTGELFF. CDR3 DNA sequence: TGTGCCAGCAGCGAACCAGGTTTAAAGACCGGGGAGCTGTTTTTT.

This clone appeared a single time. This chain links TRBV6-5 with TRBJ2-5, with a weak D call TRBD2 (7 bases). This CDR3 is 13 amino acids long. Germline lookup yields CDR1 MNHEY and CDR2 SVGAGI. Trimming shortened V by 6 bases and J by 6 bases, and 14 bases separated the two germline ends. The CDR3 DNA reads TGTGCCAGCAGGCCGCCGGGGGGCCAGACCCAGTACTTC. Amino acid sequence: CASRPPGGQTQYF.

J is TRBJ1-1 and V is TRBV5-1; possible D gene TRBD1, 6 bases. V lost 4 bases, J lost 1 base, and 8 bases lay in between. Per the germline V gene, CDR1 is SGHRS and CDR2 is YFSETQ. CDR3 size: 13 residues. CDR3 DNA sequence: TGCGCCAGCAGCAGGGGACAGAACACTGAAGCTTTCTTT. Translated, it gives CASSRGQNTEAFF. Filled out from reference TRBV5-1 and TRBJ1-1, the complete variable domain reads KAGVTQTPRYLIKTRGQQVTLSCSPISGHRSVSWYQQTPGQGLQFLFEYFSETQRNKGNFPGRFSGRQFSNSRSEMNVSTLELGDSALYLCASSRGQNTEAFFGQGTRLTVV.

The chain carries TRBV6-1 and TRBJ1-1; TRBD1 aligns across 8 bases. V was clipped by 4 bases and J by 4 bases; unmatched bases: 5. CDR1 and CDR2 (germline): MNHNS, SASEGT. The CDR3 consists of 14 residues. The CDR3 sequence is CASSVIDRGTEAFF. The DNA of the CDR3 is TGTGCCAGCAGTGTGATCGACAGGGGCACTGAAGCTTTCTTT.

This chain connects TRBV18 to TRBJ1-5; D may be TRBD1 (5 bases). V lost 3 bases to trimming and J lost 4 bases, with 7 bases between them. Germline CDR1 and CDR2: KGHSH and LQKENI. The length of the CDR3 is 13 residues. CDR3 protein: CASSPGRNQPQHF. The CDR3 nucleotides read TGTGCCAGCTCACCGGGGCGGAATCAGCCCCAGCATTTT.

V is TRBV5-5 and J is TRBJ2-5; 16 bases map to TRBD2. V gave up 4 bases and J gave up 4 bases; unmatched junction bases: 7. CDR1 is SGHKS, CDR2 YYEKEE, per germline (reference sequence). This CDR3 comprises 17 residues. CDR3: CASSPQGLAGGRETQYF. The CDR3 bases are TGTGCCAGCAGCCCGCAGGGACTAGCGGGGGGGAGAGAGACCCAGTACTTC.

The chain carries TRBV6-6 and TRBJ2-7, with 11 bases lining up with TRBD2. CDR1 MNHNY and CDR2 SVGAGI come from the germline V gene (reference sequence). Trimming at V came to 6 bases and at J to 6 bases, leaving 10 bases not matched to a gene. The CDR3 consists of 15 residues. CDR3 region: CASSKLGLAATEQYF. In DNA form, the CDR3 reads TGTGCCAGCAGCAAATTGGGACTAGCGGCCACCGAGCAGTACTTC.

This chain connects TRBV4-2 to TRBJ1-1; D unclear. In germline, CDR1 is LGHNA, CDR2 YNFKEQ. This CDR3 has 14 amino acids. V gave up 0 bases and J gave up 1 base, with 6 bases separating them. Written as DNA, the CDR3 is TGTGCCAGCAGCCAAGACTCGAGGAACACTGAAGCTTTCTTT. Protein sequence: CASSQDSRNTEAFF.

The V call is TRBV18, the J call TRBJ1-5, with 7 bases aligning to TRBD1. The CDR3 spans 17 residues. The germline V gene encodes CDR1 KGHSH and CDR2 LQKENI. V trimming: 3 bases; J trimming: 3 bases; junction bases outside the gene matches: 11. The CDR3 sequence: CASSPGFDREINQPQHF. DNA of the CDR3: TGTGCCAGCTCACCGGGTTTCGACAGGGAGATCAATCAGCCCCAGCATTTT.

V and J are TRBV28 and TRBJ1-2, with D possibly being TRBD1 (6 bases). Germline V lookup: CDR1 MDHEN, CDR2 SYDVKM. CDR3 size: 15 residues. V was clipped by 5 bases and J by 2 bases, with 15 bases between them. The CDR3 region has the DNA TGTGCCAGCAGTCCCCATGGACAGACGAACTATGGCTACACCTTC. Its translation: CASSPHGQTNYGYTF.

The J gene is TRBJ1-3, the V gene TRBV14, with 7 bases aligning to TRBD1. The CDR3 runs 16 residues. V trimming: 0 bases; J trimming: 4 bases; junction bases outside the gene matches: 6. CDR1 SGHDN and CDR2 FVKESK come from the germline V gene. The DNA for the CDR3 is TGTGCCAGCAGCCAAGATCTGACAGGGTGGGGAAACACCATATATTTT. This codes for CASSQDLTGWGNTIYF.

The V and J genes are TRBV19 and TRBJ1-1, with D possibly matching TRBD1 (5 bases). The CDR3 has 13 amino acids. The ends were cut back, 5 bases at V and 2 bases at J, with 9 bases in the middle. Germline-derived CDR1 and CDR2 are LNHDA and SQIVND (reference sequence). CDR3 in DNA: TGTGCCAGTAGTCTACAGGCAAACACTGAAGCTTTCTTT. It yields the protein CASSLQANTEAFF. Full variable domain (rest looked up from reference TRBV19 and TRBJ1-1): DGGITQSPKYLFRKEGQNVTLSCEQNLNHDAMYWYRQDPGQGLRLIYYSQIVNDFQKGDIAEGYSVSREKKESFPLTVTSAQKNPTAFYLCASSLQANTEAFFGQGTRLTVV.